These T cell receptor beta chains were read from a single sample in a study of shared T cell receptors in the human thymus. Some clones are missing from TCRdb's copy, which holds only in-frame ones; the method was immunoSEQ multiplex PCR. The sample contains some 400,000 clones, approximately 95% of which appear only once. Sequenced: thymocytes. The receptors shown here come from a human donor. Both conserved end residues are part of each CDR3. The order of the fields is D gene, V gene, J gene, CDR3 protein. D genes are given only for firm matches.

D gene: NA
V gene: TRBV21-1
J gene: TRBJ2-1
CDR3 protein: CASSNFQTSGSHEQFF

D gene: NA
V gene: TRBV6-4
J gene: TRBJ1-2
CDR3 protein: CASSDDRGWRNYGYTF

D gene: NA
V gene: TRBV5-4
J gene: TRBJ2-1
CDR3 protein: CASSRDYNEQFF

D gene: NA
V gene: TRBV15
J gene: TRBJ2-1
CDR3 protein: CATSRVIRGPQFF

D gene: TRBD1
V gene: TRBV28
J gene: TRBJ1-2
CDR3 protein: CASSSDRGLRGYTF

D gene: NA
V gene: TRBV27
J gene: TRBJ2-7
CDR3 protein: CASSPGAGRRLSYEQYF

D gene: NA
V gene: TRBV9
J gene: TRBJ2-3
CDR3 protein: CASSVGVKASAHTDTQYF

D gene: NA
V gene: TRBV2
J gene: TRBJ2-1
CDR3 protein: CASSVSGPRSTIEQFF

D gene: TRBD2
V gene: TRBV19
J gene: TRBJ2-7
CDR3 protein: CASSQTSGSSYEQYF

D gene: TRBD1
V gene: TRBV6-6
J gene: TRBJ1-2
CDR3 protein: CASSYGGQHGYGYTF

D gene: NA
V gene: TRBV29-1
J gene: TRBJ2-1
CDR3 protein: CSAAGVGAHNEQFF

D gene: NA
V gene: TRBV28
J gene: TRBJ2-7
CDR3 protein: CASSYTGGHQADEQYF

D gene: NA
V gene: TRBV29-1
J gene: TRBJ2-7
CDR3 protein: CSPSGRLSYEQYF

D gene: NA
V gene: TRBV19
J gene: TRBJ2-1
CDR3 protein: CASSIRRGRRNEQFF

D gene: NA
V gene: TRBV11-2
J gene: TRBJ2-7
CDR3 protein: CASSPRRGSSYEQYF

D gene: TRBD1
V gene: TRBV12-5
J gene: TRBJ2-2
CDR3 protein: CASGSIPGVSRLDRANTGELFF

D gene: TRBD1
V gene: TRBV5-8
J gene: TRBJ1-2
CDR3 protein: CASSLPTPRGRYLNGYTF

D gene: TRBD2
V gene: TRBV19
J gene: TRBJ2-7
CDR3 protein: CASSIVAGVAGEQYF

D gene: NA
V gene: TRBV7-9
J gene: TRBJ2-1
CDR3 protein: CASSFFLKKDEQFF

D gene: NA
V gene: TRBV28
J gene: TRBJ2-2
CDR3 protein: CASSLRLGELFF

D gene: TRBD2
V gene: TRBV9
J gene: TRBJ2-1
CDR3 protein: CASSAVSGGPWNEQFF

D gene: NA
V gene: TRBV28
J gene: TRBJ2-7
CDR3 protein: CASSSTYEQYF

D gene: TRBD2
V gene: TRBV6-6
J gene: TRBJ2-7
CDR3 protein: CASSYLLAGYEQYF

D gene: TRBD1
V gene: TRBV7-2
J gene: TRBJ1-1
CDR3 protein: CASSPLGGLAFF

D gene: TRBD2
V gene: TRBV25-1
J gene: TRBJ2-4
CDR3 protein: CASSVRGRGAKNIQYF

D gene: NA
V gene: TRBV7-2
J gene: TRBJ2-2
CDR3 protein: CASRRSGLGELFF

D gene: NA
V gene: TRBV29-1
J gene: TRBJ2-5
CDR3 protein: CSVSHREETQYF

D gene: TRBD1
V gene: TRBV9
J gene: TRBJ2-7
CDR3 protein: CASSVEQGATGEQYF

D gene: TRBD2
V gene: TRBV10-3
J gene: TRBJ2-5
CDR3 protein: CAISDPGTSGQETQYF

D gene: NA
V gene: TRBV30
J gene: TRBJ2-1
CDR3 protein: CAWSVPATSQGESSYNEQFF

D gene: TRBD2
V gene: TRBV5-6
J gene: TRBJ2-7
CDR3 protein: CASSLAGGPYEQYF

D gene: NA
V gene: TRBV18
J gene: TRBJ2-7
CDR3 protein: CASSPDGGPYEQYF

D gene: TRBD2
V gene: TRBV30
J gene: TRBJ2-1
CDR3 protein: CAWSGQREPSNEQFF

D gene: NA
V gene: TRBV6-1
J gene: TRBJ2-1
CDR3 protein: CASTKRDPQNEQFF

D gene: NA
V gene: TRBV10-3
J gene: TRBJ2-7
CDR3 protein: CAISEGGAHSYEQYF

D gene: NA
V gene: TRBV7-2
J gene: TRBJ1-4
CDR3 protein: CASSQGAGQGEKLFF

D gene: NA
V gene: TRBV7-2
J gene: TRBJ1-3
CDR3 protein: CASSLTRSGNTIYF

D gene: NA
V gene: TRBV29-1
J gene: TRBJ1-1
CDR3 protein: CSVEGNPHNTEAFF

D gene: TRBD1
V gene: TRBV28
J gene: TRBJ2-3
CDR3 protein: CASSLGDRGREEAPTDTQYF

D gene: NA
V gene: TRBV10-3
J gene: TRBJ1-1
CDR3 protein: CAIRGRNTEAFF

D gene: TRBD2
V gene: TRBV9
J gene: TRBJ2-3
CDR3 protein: CASSVSSGSTDTQYF